The T cell receptor (beta chain) described here comes from a study of blood T cell repertoires in COVID-19. The CDR3 contains 16 residues. Per germline, CDR1 MDHEN and CDR2 SYDVKM. TCRdb keeps only in-frame clones here, not all; method: immunoSEQ multiplex PCR. The sample carries 220,000 or so clones, over 80% recorded once. The source is a woman aged 40 to 55 who had recovered from COVID-19. Sequencing was performed on PBMCs or T cells enriched from blood (not recorded which). The genes are TRBV28 and TRBJ2-6, with TRBD1 matching over 8 bases. CDR3: CASQGASGSGANVLTF. For the CDR3, the DNA is TGTGCTTCGCAGGGGGCATCTGGATCTGGGGCCAACGTCCTGACTTTC.